Below are 17 T cell receptor beta chains sequenced from a single sample in a study of OX40 agonist ivuxolimab in advanced cancers. Profiled with immunoSEQ multiplex PCR; TCRdb holds only in-frame clones, not every one. The sample includes nearly 80,000 clones, 90% of them seen just once. The material was CD4+ or CD8+ T cells sorted from blood, obtained in a trial of the OX40 agonist ivuxolimab. All receptors derive from an adult with an advanced solid tumor such as melanoma, head and neck, liver or kidney cancer.

Only one count was recorded for this clone. The rearrangement links TRBV7-9 to TRBJ2-7; TRBD1 matches at 11 bases. The CDR3 length is 15 residues. Germline V gives CDR1 SEHNR, CDR2 FQNEAQ (reference sequence). Trimming took 4 bases from V and 3 from J; bases not matched to a gene: 5. Here the CDR3 DNA reads TGTGCCAGCAGCTGGGGACAGGGGGAATTCTACGAGCAGTACGTC. Its translation is CASSWGQGEFYEQYV.

The V gene is TRBV10-1, the J gene TRBJ2-1, with 12 bases identical to TRBD1. CDR1 and CDR2 (germline): WNHNN, SYGVQD (reference sequence). The V and J ends lost 2 bases and 8 bases, in that order; junction bases with no gene match: 4. This CDR3 comprises 15 residues. CDR3 loop: CASSEGTGGGYEQFF. CDR3 DNA sequence: TGCGCCAGCAGTGAGGGGACAGGGGGCGGCTATGAGCAGTTCTTC.

The chain is built from TRBV7-3 and TRBJ1-2, with 7 nucleotides matching TRBD1. The CDR3 covers 13 residues. Germline values: CDR1 SGHTA, CDR2 FQGTGA. V gave up 6 bases and J gave up 4 bases; unmatched junction bases: 5. The CDR3 coding sequence is TGTGCCAGCAGTTTAGGGGGCGCCTATGGCTACACCTTC. It translates to CASSLGGAYGYTF.

The chain combines TRBV9 with TRBJ1-2, with TRBD1 as a possible D gene (6 bases). The CDR3 spans 14 residues. Trimming cost V 3 bases and J 5 bases, with 14 bases left between them. From germline, CDR1 is SGDLS and CDR2 YYNGEE. The CDR3 DNA sequence: TGTGCCAGCAGCGCCCGGGACACCGCATATGGCTACACCTTC. Amino acids: CASSARDTAYGYTF.

Turning to this clone: Other DNA sequences in this specimen translate into the identical CDR3. The gene calls are TRBV5-6 and TRBJ1-1, with 7 bases matching TRBD1. After removal of 4 bases from V and 0 bases from J, the junction contained 3 bases not matched to a gene. This CDR3 comprises 14 residues. Germline CDR1 and CDR2: SGHDT and YYEEEE. CDR3 in amino acids: CASSRQGLNTEAFF. The CDR3 DNA is TGTGCCAGCAGCCGACAGGGTTTGAACACTGAAGCTTTCTTT.

The chain combines TRBV7-9 with TRBJ1-3; TRBD1 is a possible D gene (6 bases). The CDR3 length is 17 residues. With 5 bases removed from V and 0 bases from J, the gap between germline ends came to 17 bases. In germline, CDR1 is SEHNR, CDR2 FQNEAQ (reference sequence). The CDR3 DNA reads as TGTGCCAGCAGCGGCCCGGGGGGCCCGAGCTCTGGAAACACCATATATTTT. Translating it yields CASSGPGGPSSGNTIYF.

The V and J genes are TRBV10-3 and TRBJ2-1; maybe TRBD1 (6 bases). V dropped 6 bases and J dropped 10 bases, with 10 bases sitting between them. Germline CDR1 and CDR2: ENHRY and SYGVKD. The CDR3 extends over 11 amino acids. The CDR3 loop reads CAISVGQEQFF. The CDR3 coding sequence is TGTGCCATCAGCGTTGGACAGGAGCAGTTCTTC.

The rearrangement links TRBV27 to TRBJ2-7; a weak D match, TRBD1 (6 bases). Looked up from germline, CDR1 is MNHEY and CDR2 is SMNVEV (reference sequence). This CDR3 has 13 amino acids. The V and J ends lost 6 bases and 2 bases respectively, with 11 bases between them. The CDR3 nucleotides are TGTGCCAGCAGCCGGACAGTCCCCTACGAGCAGTACTTC. It specifies CASSRTVPYEQYF.

This chain joins TRBV11-2 and TRBJ1-5; the D is unclear. Trimming stripped 6 bases from V and 1 base from J, with 7 bases between. The CDR3 runs 13 residues. CDR1 SGHAT and CDR2 FQNNGV come from the germline V gene. CDR3 in amino acids: CASRTLSNQPQHF. In DNA, the CDR3 is TGTGCCAGCAGGACTCTGAGCAATCAGCCCCAGCATTTT.

This chain links TRBV27 with TRBJ2-1; TRBD1 aligns across 9 bases. CDR1 is MNHEY and CDR2 is SMNVEV in the germline V gene (reference sequence). The V and J ends lost 1 base and 8 bases, in that order; junction bases with no gene match: 6. The CDR3 runs 15 residues. The CDR3: CASSLLGTGRDEQFF. CDR3 DNA sequence: TGTGCCAGCAGTTTATTGGGGACAGGGCGGGATGAGCAGTTCTTC.

V is TRBV29-1 and J is TRBJ1-2, with D possibly TRBD1 on 6 matching bases. Germline V gives CDR1 SQVTM, CDR2 ANQGSEA. The CDR3 consists of 14 residues. Trimming removed 4 bases from V and 3 bases from J, with 15 bases in between. The DNA of the CDR3 is TGCAGCGTTGGAACAGGGAGGGGGGACTATGGCTACACCTTC. Amino acids: CSVGTGRGDYGYTF.

The J gene is TRBJ1-5, the V gene TRBV7-8; 11 bases agree with TRBD1. The germline gives CDR1 SGHVS, CDR2 FQNEAQ. CDR3 length: 14 residues. The J segment lost 10 bases and the V segment lost 5 bases, leaving 7 bases of the junction unmatched. The CDR3, as DNA: TGTGCCAGCAGCCGGGGACAGGGGGAGCTCCCCCAGCATTTT. This gives the protein CASSRGQGELPQHF.

The rearrangement joins TRBV27 to TRBJ2-1; 9 bases line up with TRBD1. Germline CDR1 and CDR2: MNHEY and SMNVEV (reference sequence). The V and J ends lost 6 bases and 6 bases, in that order; junction bases with no gene match: 15. The CDR3 length is 17 residues. The CDR3 sequence: CASRTVRGQGPINEQFF. Written as DNA, the CDR3 is TGTGCCAGCAGGACAGTCCGGGGACAGGGCCCCATCAATGAGCAGTTCTTC.

This clone was seen a single time. V gene TRBV6-5 combines with J gene TRBJ1-1; TRBD1 matches 8 bases. The CDR3 is 15 residues long. Trimming took 6 bases from V and 5 from J; bases not matched to a gene: 11. From germline, CDR1 is MNHEY and CDR2 SVGAGI. CDR3 sequence reads: CASRKGTGGGTEAFF. CDR3 DNA sequence: TGTGCCAGCAGAAAAGGAACAGGGGGTGGAACTGAAGCTTTCTTT.

The chain links TRBV6-5 to TRBJ1-2; D perhaps matches TRBD1 (5 bases). The ends were cut back, 6 bases at V and 4 bases at J, with 12 bases in the middle. This CDR3 has 13 amino acids. Germline CDR1 MNHEY, CDR2 SVGAGI. The CDR3 loop is CASRSDSSYGYTF. For the CDR3, the DNA is TGTGCCAGCAGGTCAGACAGCAGCTATGGCTACACCTTC.

This rearrangement joins TRBV12-5 to TRBJ1-2, with D hard to call. The CDR3 consists of 14 residues. The V and J ends lost 2 bases and 1 base respectively, with 8 bases between them. Germline V gives CDR1 LGHNT, CDR2 FRNRAP. The CDR3, as DNA: TGTGCTAGTGGTTTGACGGGTGTTAACTATGGCTACACCTTC. Translating it yields CASGLTGVNYGYTF.

The V call is TRBV2, the J call TRBJ1-1; no reliable D call. This CDR3 region has 11 residues. Germline lookup yields CDR1 SNHLY and CDR2 FYNNEI. The V end lost 11 bases, the J end lost 6 bases, and 13 bases lay between the germline ends. The DNA of the CDR3 is TGTGCCGGTCGGACGGAAGCTGAAGCTTTCTTT. Amino acid sequence: CAGRTEAEAFF. Full variable domain (remainder filled in from reference TRBV2 and TRBJ1-1): EPEVTQTPSHQVTQMGQEVILRCVPISNHLYFYWYRQILGQKVEFLVSFYNNEISEKSEIFDDQFSVERPDGSNFTLKIRSTKLEDSAMYFCAGRTEAEAFFGQGTRLTVV.